This note documents a single T cell receptor (beta chain) sequence. Study processing details: Nucleated cell counts were estimated from reference gene primer amplification. TCRdb's table, derived via immunoSEQ multiplex PCR, lists solely in-frame clones and lacks some. D and trimming come from the DNA, and the V and J calls and clone size come from that table. Of around 200,000 clones in the sample, roughly nine tenths were seen once. This sample is drawn from a study of blood T cell repertoires in COVID-19. Looking at the study overall: Both acute and convalescent COVID-19 samples were obtained from the United States, Italy and Spain. Sources were T cells, B-cell-depleted T cells, or PBMCs; the material itself was cDNA or gDNA.

This CDR3 spans 15 amino acids. Germline V CDR1 and CDR2: SGHNT, YYREEE (reference sequence). V shed 0 bases and J shed 6 bases, with 16 bases lying between them. V gene TRBV5-4 combines with J gene TRBJ2-7; D gene ambiguous. Material: peripheral blood. This sequence was found in a man between 70 and 80 years old with active or convalescent COVID-19. The CDR3 nucleotides are TGTGCCAGCAGCTTGGAGGCGGCTCCCGGCGGCGAGCAGTACTTC. This translates into CASSLEAAPGGEQYF.